The 13 T cell receptor beta chains reported below all come from one sample, sequenced in a study of T cells in Graves' hyperthyroidism and ophthalmopathy (dated by TCRdb to between 2019 and 2020). Library preparation employed multiplex PCR. TCRdb lists the instrument as Illumina HiSeq 2000. The TCR beta CDR3 regions were amplified from the RNA transcripts. The first round of RT-PCR for the TCR CDR3 was performed with the HTBI primer set and the Qiagen OneStep RT-PCR kit. TCRdb applied fastp at Q25 and MiXCR to the public reads, then kept only in-frame beta chains. Rows matching on CDR3 protein sequence are summarized as one entry with the most common DNA and genes. This sample holds a few hundred thousand distinct CDR3 sequences; 18% were observed only once. The top ten hold 40% of the sample. Sequenced: blood. These receptors came from a man in his late teens or twenties with Graves' ophthalmopathy.

This clonotype came up many times. The chain uses TRBV11-2 and TRBJ2-1; a possible D gene is TRBD2 (6 bases). Germline loops: CDR1 SGHAT, CDR2 FQNNGV. Deletions cut 3 bases from V and 7 bases from J, with 22 bases between. The CDR3 is 17 amino acids. As DNA, the CDR3 is TGTGCCAGCAGCTTGACGTACCGGGACTGGCCCATGAATGAGCAGTTCTTC. Translating gives CASSLTYRDWPMNEQFF.

At least ten counts were recorded for this clonotype. The chain joins TRBV20-1 to TRBJ1-1; a possible D gene is TRBD1 (6 bases). Germline V gene lookup returns CDR1 DFQATT and CDR2 SNEGSKA (reference sequence). The CDR3 is made up of 14 amino acids. V dropped 6 bases and J dropped 4 bases, with 18 bases sitting between them. The chain's CDR3 is CSAEATGGPTEAFF. CDR3 coding DNA: TGCAGTGCAGAAGCGACAGGAGGCCCCACTGAAGCTTTCTTT.

This clonotype was observed a handful of times. V usage is TRBV27 and J usage is TRBJ1-6, with 7 bases lining up with TRBD1. Germline V lookup: CDR1 MNHEY, CDR2 SMNVEV (reference sequence). The CDR3 runs 14 residues. With 5 bases clipped from V and 8 bases from J, the junction kept 6 bases outside the gene matches. CDR3 bases: TGTGCCAGCAGTGGTGACAGGGCCTATTCACCCCTCCACTTT. This sequence encodes CASSGDRAYSPLHF.

The V gene is TRBV6-1, the J gene TRBJ1-5, with TRBD1 matching 7 bases. The CDR3 runs to 14 residues. The V segment lost 7 bases and the J segment 0 bases; nucleotides outside the gene matches: 3. Germline CDR1 MNHNS, CDR2 SASEGT. CDR3 protein: CASTGDSSNQPQHF. In DNA form, the CDR3 reads TGTGCCAGCACAGGGGACAGTAGCAATCAGCCCCAGCATTTT.

This clonotype came up many times. This chain joins TRBV20-1 and TRBJ2-1; TRBD2 agrees at 12 bases. Germline trimming cut 3 bases from V and 4 bases from J; bases unmatched to any gene: 4. Germline values: CDR1 DFQATT, CDR2 SNEGSKA (reference sequence). The CDR3 length is 15 residues. The CDR3 reads CSASGLAGTYNEQFF. The CDR3 DNA sequence: TGCAGTGCTAGCGGACTAGCGGGAACATACAATGAGCAGTTCTTC.

This clonotype has just a few counts. This chain links TRBV12-3 or TRBV12-4 with TRBJ2-2; TRBD2 might be the D (6 bases). CDR3 length equals 15 residues. V was trimmed by 6 bases and J by 4 bases, leaving 15 bases between them. The CDR3 DNA reads TGTGCCAGCAGCCGCCGAAGGGGAGGCACCGGGGAGCTGTTTTTT. It translates to CASSRRRGGTGELFF.

This sequence joins TRBV5-1 and TRBJ1-2; D uncertain. V lost 0 bases and J lost 4, with 13 bases in between. The CDR3 runs to 15 residues. Germline CDR1 reads SGHRS; CDR2 reads YFSETQ. In DNA form, the CDR3 reads TGCGCCAGCAGCTTGGGGGCAGCCTCTTCCTATGGCTACACCTTC. Protein sequence: CASSLGAASSYGYTF.

There are many counts of this clonotype. V gene TRBV3-1 combines with J gene TRBJ2-7, with a possible D match to TRBD2 (6 bases). This CDR3 has 14 amino acids. With 5 bases removed from V and 2 bases from J, the gap between germline ends came to 13 bases. Germline V CDR1 and CDR2: LGHDT, YNNKEL (reference sequence). The CDR3 loop is CASSSQPGAYEQYF. CDR3 bases: TGTGCCAGCAGCTCCCAGCCGGGAGCCTACGAGCAGTACTTC.

This clonotype showed up just a few times. This chain joins TRBV6-1 and TRBJ1-2; D gene unclear. Trimming took 7 bases from V and 4 from J, leaving 16 bases between them. This CDR3 contains 14 residues. CDR1 is MNHNS, CDR2 SASEGT, per germline. The CDR3 loop is CASNLWLDSYGYTF. The CDR3 DNA reads as TGTGCCAGCAACCTCTGGTTAGATAGCTATGGCTACACCTTC.

Concerning this clonotype: This may be a read error: a much more frequent sequence differs by one nucleotide. CDR3 nucleotide sequence: TGTGCCAACAGTTTCTTTGAATCCTACAATGAGCAGTTCTTC. Encoded protein: CANSFFESYNEQFF. The rearrangement joins TRBV6-2 or TRBV6-3 to TRBJ2-1, with no clear D. Looked up from germline, CDR1 is MNHEY and CDR2 is SVGEGT. The CDR3 extends over 14 amino acids.

This clonotype was detected only a few times. V and J are TRBV19 and TRBJ1-5; 9 nucleotides match TRBD1. Per germline, CDR1 LNHDA and CDR2 SQIVND (reference sequence). V lost 7 bases, J lost 6 bases, and 10 bases stayed unmatched. The CDR3 sequence is 15 residues long. CDR3 DNA sequence: TGTGCCAGTAACATGGACAGGGGTGGAGGTCAGCCCCAGCATTTT. The encoded protein is CASNMDRGGGQPQHF. Drawing the rest from reference TRBV19 and TRBJ1-5, the complete variable domain is DGGITQSPKYLFRKEGQNVTLSCEQNLNHDAMYWYRQDPGQGLRLIYYSQIVNDFQKGDIAEGYSVSREKKESFPLTVTSAQKNPTAFYLCASNMDRGGGQPQHFGDGTRLSIL.

This clonotype was detected ten times or more. The chain employs TRBV20-1 and TRBJ2-3; tentative D call: TRBD1 (6 bases). V was clipped by 4 bases and J by 5 bases, with 13 bases between them. Germline CDR1 DFQATT, CDR2 SNEGSKA (reference sequence). This CDR3 spans 13 amino acids. In nucleotides, the CDR3 is TGCAGTGCTACCTACAGGGTCGGAGATACGCAGTATTTT. Translating it yields CSATYRVGDTQYF.

V and J are TRBV2 and TRBJ2-2; D uncertain. The CDR3 totals 12 residues. V gave up 4 bases and J gave up 3 bases, with 3 bases separating them. The germline V gene encodes CDR1 SNHLY and CDR2 FYNNEI. CDR3 nucleotide sequence: TGTGCCAGCAGTGCACACACCGGGGAGCTGTTTTTT. Translation gives CASSAHTGELFF.